A selection of T cell receptor beta chains follows, all from one sample in a study of T cells after posttransplantation cyclophosphamide. Sequenced by immunoSEQ multiplex PCR; TCRdb stores in-frame clones only, minus some. The sample shows about 21,000 clones, approximately 98% of them seen only once. Sequencing was carried out using naive CD8+ T cells sorted from PBMCs. The receptors shown here come from a man in his forties in good health, CMV-negative, and a related stem cell transplant donor. Each CDR3 is given without its conserved first and last residue. The D gene is left open where the match is weak.

D gene: TRBD2; V gene: TRBV7-3; CDR3 protein: ASNIPASRTSGVAYEQY
D gene: -; V gene: TRBV12-5; CDR3 protein: ASGINTGELF
D gene: -; V gene: TRBV4-1; CDR3 protein: ASSRQRGGSSTEAF
D gene: TRBD2; V gene: TRBV29-1; CDR3 protein: SVEGTSGSSYEQY
D gene: -; V gene: TRBV4-2; CDR3 protein: ASSQALDTQY
D gene: -; V gene: TRBV29-1; CDR3 protein: SVEGYGGLYGYT
D gene: TRBD1; V gene: TRBV19; CDR3 protein: ASSRQGAGTQY
D gene: TRBD2; V gene: TRBV7-2; CDR3 protein: ASSLLGTSGRDEQY
D gene: TRBD1; V gene: TRBV29-1; CDR3 protein: SVLRQGAPWGSEAF
D gene: TRBD1; V gene: TRBV4-2; CDR3 protein: ASSLSGTGASEQY
D gene: TRBD2; V gene: TRBV14; CDR3 protein: ASSQVGTSGRATDTQY
D gene: TRBD2; V gene: TRBV7-2; CDR3 protein: ASSLASGRAGETQY
D gene: -; V gene: TRBV19; CDR3 protein: ASSMLTAFIPYEQY
D gene: -; V gene: TRBV5-6; CDR3 protein: ASSLLQENTGELF
D gene: -; V gene: TRBV9; CDR3 protein: ASSIREITEAF
D gene: -; V gene: TRBV27; CDR3 protein: ASILFPGRDTEAF
D gene: TRBD2; V gene: TRBV10-3; CDR3 protein: AISAKGLAGNTDTQY
D gene: TRBD2; V gene: TRBV7-3; CDR3 protein: ASSLFSGGSPEQF
D gene: TRBD2; V gene: TRBV5-8; CDR3 protein: ASSFSGTLETQY
D gene: TRBD2; V gene: TRBV14; CDR3 protein: ASSQERERGTDTQY
D gene: TRBD2; V gene: TRBV27; CDR3 protein: ATQPPPILAGVAEQF
D gene: TRBD2; V gene: TRBV19; CDR3 protein: ATLAGGDEQF
D gene: TRBD2; V gene: TRBV28; CDR3 protein: ASSFREREVEETQY
D gene: TRBD2; V gene: TRBV4-1; CDR3 protein: ASSQGGGRAEQY
D gene: TRBD1; V gene: TRBV28; CDR3 protein: ASSVDRGGQPQH
D gene: -; V gene: TRBV9; CDR3 protein: ASSVEPGPPNTEAF
D gene: -; V gene: TRBV7-2; CDR3 protein: ASSSAGSSYEQY
D gene: TRBD2; V gene: TRBV28; CDR3 protein: ASSPGLAGGYEQY
D gene: -; V gene: TRBV7-9; CDR3 protein: ASSLGLNQPQH
D gene: -; V gene: TRBV9; CDR3 protein: ASSQRRTGKYNEQF
D gene: TRBD1; V gene: TRBV5-6; CDR3 protein: ASSLRQGADGYT
D gene: -; V gene: TRBV7-8; CDR3 protein: ASSPLSSDEQY
D gene: -; V gene: TRBV25-1; CDR3 protein: ASSTSYEQY
D gene: -; V gene: TRBV15; CDR3 protein: ATSRDPGNTGELF
D gene: TRBD2; V gene: TRBV11-3; CDR3 protein: ASSPTSGWGDEQF
D gene: -; V gene: TRBV13; CDR3 protein: ASTSSNTEAF
D gene: TRBD1; V gene: TRBV7-3; CDR3 protein: ASSPGTGRADTQY
D gene: -; V gene: TRBV5-5; CDR3 protein: ASSFGSGEETQY
D gene: -; V gene: TRBV20-1; CDR3 protein: SAREGTA
D gene: TRBD1; V gene: TRBV4-1; CDR3 protein: ASSQAGGSYEQY
D gene: -; V gene: TRBV10-3; CDR3 protein: AISEFSTDSYNEQF
D gene: TRBD2; V gene: TRBV7-9; CDR3 protein: ASSPLAGGIEQF
D gene: -; V gene: TRBV19; CDR3 protein: ASSMASTTGELF
D gene: TRBD2; V gene: TRBV4-3; CDR3 protein: ASSQGAYLSSGSSYEQY
D gene: -; V gene: TRBV7-8; CDR3 protein: ASSPSSGTYLLQETQY
D gene: -; V gene: TRBV28; CDR3 protein: ASCLSASSYNEQF
D gene: -; V gene: TRBV7-9; CDR3 protein: ASSFPRDTISDEQY
D gene: -; V gene: TRBV11-2; CDR3 protein: ASSLVGWTYEQY
D gene: -; V gene: TRBV6-6; CDR3 protein: ASSDPGELLYGYT